The 14 T cell receptor beta chains in this list originate from one sample, sequenced in a study of T cells in Graves' hyperthyroidism and ophthalmopathy. The source material, RNA transcripts, was used to amplify TCR beta CDR3 regions. First-round RT-PCR targeting the TCR CDR3 was performed with the HTBI primer set. TCRdb passed the multiplex PCR reads through MiXCR, listing each CDR3 protein once. There are some 800,000 distinct CDR3 sequences in the sample; roughly 40% occur only once, and 8.9% lies in the top ten. Input material: blood. The source is a man between 18 and 35 years old with Graves' hyperthyroidism.

This sequence joins TRBV19 and TRBJ2-7; possibly TRBD1 for D (6 bases). CDR3 size: 12 residues. Per the germline V gene, CDR1 is LNHDA and CDR2 is SQIVND (reference sequence). The V end lost 7 bases, the J end lost 6 bases, and 13 bases lay between the germline ends. CDR3 sequence reads: CASNGGVGEQYF. Here the CDR3 DNA reads TGTGCCAGTAATGGGGGCGTCGGCGAGCAGTACTTC.

The rearrangement links TRBV10-2 to TRBJ2-7; D remains unclear. This CDR3 has 12 amino acids. CDR1 and CDR2 from the germline V gene are WSHSY and SAAADI. V was trimmed by 2 bases and J by 6 bases, leaving 8 bases between them. DNA of the CDR3: TGCGCCAGCAGTGAGGACACCATCGAGCAGTACTTC. Its protein is CASSEDTIEQYF.

The chain links TRBV4-3 to TRBJ2-2; possible D gene TRBD1, 6 bases. Germline values: CDR1 LGHNA, CDR2 YSLEER. With 4 bases removed from V and 0 bases from J, the gap between germline ends came to 12 bases. The CDR3 sequence is 16 residues long. The CDR3 region is CASSRDPGANTGELFF. The CDR3 DNA reads as TGCGCCAGCAGCCGCGATCCAGGGGCGAACACCGGGGAGCTGTTTTTT.

This clonotype was observed a handful of times. The rearrangement joins TRBV9 to TRBJ1-2; D is uncertain. Per the germline V gene, CDR1 is SGDLS and CDR2 is YYNGEE. The CDR3 contains 15 residues. Trimming cost V 0 bases and J 5 bases, with 14 bases left between them. The CDR3 DNA follows: TGTGCCAGCAGCGTAGAGGGTGACAATTCTTATGGCTACACCTTC. Amino acid sequence: CASSVEGDNSYGYTF. Drawing the rest from reference TRBV9 and TRBJ1-2, the complete variable domain is DSGVTQTPKHLITATGQRVTLRCSPRSGDLSVYWYQQSLDQGLQFLIQYYNGEERAKGNILERFSAQQFPDLHSELNLSSLELGDSALYFCASSVEGDNSYGYTFGSGTRLTVV.

Ten or more counts support this clonotype. This chain links TRBV29-1 with TRBJ1-2; the D is unclear. V was clipped by 8 bases and J by 4 bases, with 20 bases between them. Germline V lookup: CDR1 SQVTM, CDR2 ANQGSEA. The CDR3 is 14 residues long. CDR3 loop: CSFARTQAAYGYTF. The DNA for the CDR3 is TGCAGCTTCGCGCGGACCCAGGCCGCCTATGGCTACACCTTC. Supplemented by reference TRBV29-1 and TRBJ1-2, the full variable domain reads SAVISQKPSRDICQRGTSLTIQCQVDSQVTMMFWYRQQPGQSLTLIATANQGSEATYESGFVIDKFPISRPNLTFSTLTVSNMSPEDSSIYLCSFARTQAAYGYTFGSGTRLTVV.

The gene calls are TRBV29-1 and TRBJ2-2; 9 bases line up with TRBD1. The CDR3 runs to 13 residues. CDR1 SQVTM and CDR2 ANQGSEA come from the germline V gene. J gave up 7 bases and V 8 bases, and 8 bases lay outside the gene matches. The CDR3 protein is CSTAGQGIGELFF. The CDR3 nucleotides are TGCAGCACTGCGGGACAGGGCATCGGGGAGCTGTTTTTT.

This clonotype was counted many times. The rearrangement uses TRBV2 and TRBJ1-1, with D hard to call. This CDR3 is 13 amino acids long. The V gene's germline CDR1 is SNHLY and CDR2 FYNNEI. V was cut by 4 bases and J by 1 base, with 7 bases left in between. As DNA, the CDR3 is TGTGCCAGCAGTGGAGAGAGGAACACTGAAGCTTTCTTT. This codes for CASSGERNTEAFF.

The chain has TRBV25-1 and TRBJ2-7; the D is unclear. The V gene lost 8 bases and the J gene lost 6 bases, with 14 bases spanning the gap. The CDR3 has 12 amino acids. The germline gives CDR1 MGHDK, CDR2 SYGVNS. The CDR3 DNA reads TGTGCCAGCCTCGGGTCACCCTCCGAGCAGTACTTC. Amino acids: CASLGSPSEQYF.

This sequence joins TRBV9 and TRBJ2-7, with D maybe TRBD2 (5 bases). Germline V lookup: CDR1 SGDLS, CDR2 YYNGEE. The CDR3 is 15 residues long. The V end was cut by 4 bases, the J end by 2 bases, with 16 bases between. In DNA, the CDR3 is TGTGCCAGCAGCCCCTACCGGGGAACCCCCTACGAGCAGTACTTC. Translating it yields CASSPYRGTPYEQYF.

This clonotype was recorded many times. The V gene is TRBV9, the J gene TRBJ1-2, with D unclear. CDR1 is SGDLS and CDR2 is YYNGEE in the germline V gene. Trimming shortened V by 2 bases and J by 2 bases, and 7 bases separated the two germline ends. The CDR3 contains 13 residues. This chain's CDR3 is CASSVDTNYGYTF. CDR3 nucleotide sequence: TGTGCCAGCAGCGTCGACACAAACTATGGCTACACCTTC.

This clonotype was counted a few times. The chain couples TRBV7-9 to TRBJ2-5; the D gene could be TRBD1 or TRBD2 (5 bases each). V was shortened by 7 bases and J by 1 base, with 13 bases between the two germline ends. CDR1 is SEHNR, CDR2 FQNEAQ, per germline (reference sequence). The CDR3 is 14 amino acids. The CDR3 region is CASNRDGFQETQYF. The CDR3 coding sequence is TGTGCCAGCAACCGGGACGGATTCCAAGAGACCCAGTACTTC.

This clonotype appeared many times. V is TRBV6-5 and J is TRBJ1-2; 8 bases map to TRBD1. The CDR3 extends over 12 amino acids. Looked up from germline, CDR1 is MNHEY and CDR2 is SVGAGI. V lost 8 bases to trimming and J lost 4 bases; unmatched junction nucleotides: 3. CDR3 amino acids: CASRTGSYGYTF. The CDR3 nucleotides are TGTGCCAGCCGGACAGGGAGCTATGGCTACACCTTC.

This clonotype was detected only a few times. This rearrangement joins TRBV2 to TRBJ1-1; perhaps TRBD1 as D (6 bases). V was cut by 1 base and J by 10 bases, with 19 bases left in between. In germline, CDR1 is SNHLY, CDR2 FYNNEI. The CDR3 consists of 15 residues. CDR3 DNA sequence: TGTGCCAGCAGTGAAGAGGTGGGGCAGGGGATGGGAGCTTTCTTT. Translation: CASSEEVGQGMGAFF.

In its sample, this clonotype was seen many times. This rearrangement joins TRBV29-1 to TRBJ1-1; tentative D call: TRBD1 (5 bases). The germline V and J ends were trimmed by 1 base and 8 bases, with 11 bases remaining between them. The CDR3 sequence is 12 residues long. CDR1 and CDR2 (germline): SQVTM, ANQGSEA. The CDR3 sequence is CSVEVAQGEAFF. The DNA of the CDR3 is TGCAGCGTTGAAGTGGCGCAGGGAGAAGCTTTCTTT. The variable domain in full, completed from reference TRBV29-1 and TRBJ1-1, reads SAVISQKPSRDICQRGTSLTIQCQVDSQVTMMFWYRQQPGQSLTLIATANQGSEATYESGFVIDKFPISRPNLTFSTLTVSNMSPEDSSIYLCSVEVAQGEAFFGQGTRLTVV.